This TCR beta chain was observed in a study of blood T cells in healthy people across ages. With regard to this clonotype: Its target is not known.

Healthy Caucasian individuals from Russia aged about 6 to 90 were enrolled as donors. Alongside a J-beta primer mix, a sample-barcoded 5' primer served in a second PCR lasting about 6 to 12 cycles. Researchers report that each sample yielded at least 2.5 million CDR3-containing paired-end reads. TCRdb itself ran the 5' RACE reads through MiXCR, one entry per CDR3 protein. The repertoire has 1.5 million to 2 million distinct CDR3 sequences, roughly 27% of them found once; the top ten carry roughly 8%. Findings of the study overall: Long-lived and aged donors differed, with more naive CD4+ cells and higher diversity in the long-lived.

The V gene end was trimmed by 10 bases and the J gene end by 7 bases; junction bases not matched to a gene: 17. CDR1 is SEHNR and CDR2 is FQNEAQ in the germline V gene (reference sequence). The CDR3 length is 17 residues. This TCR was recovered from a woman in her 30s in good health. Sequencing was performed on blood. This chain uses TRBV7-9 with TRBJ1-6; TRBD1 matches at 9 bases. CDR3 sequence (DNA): TGTGCCAACACCCTAGCGAGCACAGGGGGCAGGAATTCACCCCTCCACTTT. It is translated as CANTLASTGGRNSPLHF.